This TCR beta chain was recorded in a study of T cells in Graves' hyperthyroidism and ophthalmopathy (dated 2019 in TCRdb). Context from the whole study: Peripheral blood samples were taken at initial diagnosis, before any treatment was given. A discovery cohort of roughly 100 patients, roughly 45 with Graves' ophthalmopathy and approximately 55 with stable Graves' hyperthyroidism, was used to find distinguishing TCR V-J signatures. Prospective prediction of ophthalmopathy was tested in an independent validation cohort consisting of 18 to 20 hyperthyroidism patients and around 17 patients who later progressed to ophthalmopathy. For training and testing, the roughly 100 patients in the discovery cohort were randomly divided in a 7:3 ratio. Thyroid tissue and blood T-cell repertoires from roughly 6 Graves' hyperthyroidism patients were also compared in the study. After sampling, hyperthyroidism patients received methimazole starting at 30 mg daily, and ophthalmopathy patients received high-dose intravenous methylprednisolone. TCR Vbeta CDR3 sequencing of approximately 140 peripheral blood samples (approximately 44 ophthalmopathy, about 74 hyperthyroidism and some 17 progressor patients) is reported in the paper. The research as a whole found: Most expanded thyroid clonotypes (frequency above 0.001) were also detected in blood, suggesting blood repertoires may reflect thyroid immune responses. No statistical method was used to set the sample size in advance, and investigators knew the group allocation. Ophthalmopathy was separated from stable hyperthyroidism by a 13 V-J signature model, with about 88% sensitivity and approximately 81% specificity obtained in cross-validation and 80%/75% obtained in testing. In validation, the model predicted progression to ophthalmopathy with around 71% sensitivity and 72% to 85% specificity, a median of approximately 6.5 months before onset.

Graves' hyperthyroidism was defined as stable when no progression to ophthalmopathy occurred over 18 months of follow-up. Hyperthyroidism patients were newly diagnosed, with disease duration under 2 months, and aged 18 to 65 years. Any patient with an uncontrolled infection, another autoimmune disease, pregnancy or lactation was excluded. Diagnoses were based on clinical symptoms, serum thyroxine and TRAb, thyroid ultrasound and orbital computed tomography. Ficoll-Paque density gradient centrifugation was used to isolate PBMCs from under 11 ml of fresh peripheral blood. Trizol reagent was used to extract total RNA, and RNA quality was then checked on an Agilent 2100 Bioanalyzer. Note on this clonotype: Its target antigen remains unknown. Within one base of it there is no much larger clone, and no base qualities were kept.

The TCR beta CDR3 regions were amplified from the RNA transcripts. The first round of RT-PCR for the TCR CDR3 was performed with the HTBI primer set and the Qiagen OneStep RT-PCR kit. Libraries were constructed in a second round of multiplex PCR, after which size selection and purification were carried out. Sequencing of the libraries was done on an Illumina HiSeq2000 using paired-end 100 bp reads. From the authors' description of their analysis: SOAPnuke was used to process the raw data, removing reads that contained adapters or uncalled bases, had a mean Phred below 15, or lacked an exact match to the constant primer or identifier. High-quality paired reads were merged with COPE v1.2.5, and unique nucleotide sequences were defined as clonotypes. MiTCR v1.1 was used to align clonotypes to the IMGT TRBV, TRBD and TRBJ reference segments. The analysis included only V-J combinations with a frequency above 0.0001, which together covered roughly 99% of the repertoires. A TCS score was defined as the ratio between F50 (clonal expansion) and ExV (chaos), using BLOSUM62-based TCRdist between CDR3 peptides within each V-J. Welch's t-statistics and random forest reduced approximately 520 V-J features to 13, which were used in a naive Bayes classifier (R e1071). The public reads were quality trimmed at Q25 with fastp and then assembled into clones with MiXCR by TCRdb, keeping productive beta chains. Identical CDR3 protein sequences are pooled into one entry, listed with their most common genes and DNA. The V and J calls and clone size come from TCRdb's table, not from the authors' own analysis. The sample table contains about 560,000 distinct CDR3 sequences; only one count was recorded for over 15% of them. Roughly 18% of the sample is held by the ten biggest clonotypes.

The receptor was derived from a woman aged 18-30 years with Graves' hyperthyroidism. Sequenced material: blood.

The bases are TGTGCCAGCAGCTTTCGGACTAGCACAGATACGCAGTATTTT. Translated, this is CASSFRTSTDTQYF. The rearrangement joined TRBV7-2 to TRBJ2-3, and the D gene may be TRBD2, 5 bases matching. The germline V gene encodes CDR1 SGHTA and CDR2 FQGNSA. A distance of 7 bases separates the germline ends of V and J, which lose 3 bases and 0 bases respectively. The CDR3 runs 14 amino acids, cysteine and phenylalanine included. Here the CDR3 DNA is all that survives: 42 bases in frame from base 1.